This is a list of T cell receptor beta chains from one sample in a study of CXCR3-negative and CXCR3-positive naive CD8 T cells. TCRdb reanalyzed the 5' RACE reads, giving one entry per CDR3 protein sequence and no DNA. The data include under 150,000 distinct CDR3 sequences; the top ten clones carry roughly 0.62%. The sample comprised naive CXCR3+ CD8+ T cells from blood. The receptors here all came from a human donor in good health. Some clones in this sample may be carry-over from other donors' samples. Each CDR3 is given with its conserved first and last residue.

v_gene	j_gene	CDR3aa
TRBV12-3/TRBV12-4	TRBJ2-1	CASSPPRGLSYNEQFF
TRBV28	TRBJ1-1	CASSSRHRVAEAFF
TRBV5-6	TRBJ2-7	CASNTGSYEQYF
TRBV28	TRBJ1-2	CASSLPRTGYYGYTF
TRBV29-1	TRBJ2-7	CSVPGDSILGGSYEQYF
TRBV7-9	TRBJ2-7	CASSTSGLNPSYEQYF
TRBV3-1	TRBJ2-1	CASSFRPGAVSEQFF
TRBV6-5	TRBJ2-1	CASSPGATEQFF
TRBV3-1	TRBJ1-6	CASSQHQLLNSPLHF
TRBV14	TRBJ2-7	CASSYGTGYEQYF
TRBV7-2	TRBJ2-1	CASSPTYNEQFF
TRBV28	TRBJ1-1	CASSPPTGRDTEAFF
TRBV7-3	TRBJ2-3	CASSSSGDTQYF
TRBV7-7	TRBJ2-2	CASSLNIRVTSEAGELFF
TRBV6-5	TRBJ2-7	CASSTQGTYEQYF
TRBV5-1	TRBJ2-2	CASSLELAGKTGELFF
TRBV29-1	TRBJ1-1	CSSSKGTEAFF
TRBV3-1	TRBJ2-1	CASSRIGTDIYNEQFF
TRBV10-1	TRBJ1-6	CASSDLGQAGSYNSPLHF
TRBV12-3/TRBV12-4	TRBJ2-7	CASSLLTGTPYEQYF
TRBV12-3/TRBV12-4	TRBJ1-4	CASSYPGGNNEKLFF
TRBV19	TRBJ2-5	CASRDSNQETQYF
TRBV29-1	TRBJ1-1	CSVLVENTEAFF
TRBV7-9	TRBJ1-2	CASSELRDSPSIVYGYTF
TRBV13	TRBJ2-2	CASSDNTGELFF
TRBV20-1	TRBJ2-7	CSARNPGGAGAHEQYF
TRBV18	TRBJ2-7	CASSHSRLSSFYEQYF
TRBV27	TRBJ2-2	CASSLLLGAGELFF
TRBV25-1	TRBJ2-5	CASSGGGIETQYF
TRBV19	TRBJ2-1	CASSYYSGGAHNEQFF
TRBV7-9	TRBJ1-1	CASRQGSNTEAFF
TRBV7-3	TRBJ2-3	CASSLNRADTQYF
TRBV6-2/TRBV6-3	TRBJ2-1	CASRTLPDGYNEQFF
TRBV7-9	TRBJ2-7	CAGVVLSSYEQYF
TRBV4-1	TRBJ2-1	CASSLRVHEQFF
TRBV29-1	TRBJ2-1	CSVELGGNEQFF
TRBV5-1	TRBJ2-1	CASSPGTGEYNEQFF
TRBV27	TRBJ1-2	CASSLSGGFSGYTF
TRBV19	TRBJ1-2	CASSWGQGSYGYTF
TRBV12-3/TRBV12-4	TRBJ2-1	CASSFTNEQFF
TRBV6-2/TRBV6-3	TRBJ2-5	CASSYLQETQYF
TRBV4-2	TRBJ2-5	CASSQDLAGGAETQYF
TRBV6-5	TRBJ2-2	CASSYSGATGELFF
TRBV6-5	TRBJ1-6	CASSPLPNYNSPLHF
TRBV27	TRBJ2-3	CASTSSASNTDTQYF
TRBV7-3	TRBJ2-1	CASSSGLTDEQFF
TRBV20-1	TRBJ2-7	CSALTGVGYEQYF
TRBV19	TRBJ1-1	CASSIDLETDLNTEAFF
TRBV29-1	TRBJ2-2	CSVAGDSETGELFF
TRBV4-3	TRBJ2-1	CASSQTSRDEQFF
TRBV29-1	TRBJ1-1	CSVTSQGANTEAFF
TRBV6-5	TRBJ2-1	CASSTLGAGGSDEQFF
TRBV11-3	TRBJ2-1	CASSPASGGGNEQFF
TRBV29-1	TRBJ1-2	CSVDPGQGGGYTF